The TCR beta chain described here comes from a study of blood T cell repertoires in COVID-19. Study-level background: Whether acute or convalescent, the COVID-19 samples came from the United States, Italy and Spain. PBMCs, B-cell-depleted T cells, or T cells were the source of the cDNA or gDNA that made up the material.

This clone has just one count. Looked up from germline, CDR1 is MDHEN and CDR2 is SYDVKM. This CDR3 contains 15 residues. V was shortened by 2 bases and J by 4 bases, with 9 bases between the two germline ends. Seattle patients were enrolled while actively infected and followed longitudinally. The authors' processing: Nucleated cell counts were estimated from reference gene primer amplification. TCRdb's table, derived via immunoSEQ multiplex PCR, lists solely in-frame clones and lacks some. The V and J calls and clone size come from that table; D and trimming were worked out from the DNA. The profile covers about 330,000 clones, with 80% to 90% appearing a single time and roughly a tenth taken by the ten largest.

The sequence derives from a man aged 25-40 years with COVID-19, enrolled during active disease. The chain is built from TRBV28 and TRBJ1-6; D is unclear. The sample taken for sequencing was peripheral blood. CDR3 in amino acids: CASSLAALYNSPLHF. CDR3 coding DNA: TGTGCCAGCAGTTTAGCAGCGTTATATAATTCACCCCTCCACTTT.